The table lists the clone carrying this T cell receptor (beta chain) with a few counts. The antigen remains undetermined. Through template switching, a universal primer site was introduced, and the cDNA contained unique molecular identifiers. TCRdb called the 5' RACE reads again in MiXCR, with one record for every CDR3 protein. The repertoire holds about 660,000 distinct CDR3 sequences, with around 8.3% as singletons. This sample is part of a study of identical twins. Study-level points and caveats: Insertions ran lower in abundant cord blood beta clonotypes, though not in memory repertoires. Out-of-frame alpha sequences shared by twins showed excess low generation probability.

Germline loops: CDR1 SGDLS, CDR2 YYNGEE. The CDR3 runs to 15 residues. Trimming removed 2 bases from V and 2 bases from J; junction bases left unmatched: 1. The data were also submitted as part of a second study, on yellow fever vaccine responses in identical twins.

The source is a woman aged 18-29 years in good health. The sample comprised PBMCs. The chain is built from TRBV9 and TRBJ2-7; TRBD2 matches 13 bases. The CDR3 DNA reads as TGTGCCAGCAGCGTCACTAGCGGGGGGGCCTACGAGCAGTACTTC. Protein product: CASSVTSGGAYEQYF.